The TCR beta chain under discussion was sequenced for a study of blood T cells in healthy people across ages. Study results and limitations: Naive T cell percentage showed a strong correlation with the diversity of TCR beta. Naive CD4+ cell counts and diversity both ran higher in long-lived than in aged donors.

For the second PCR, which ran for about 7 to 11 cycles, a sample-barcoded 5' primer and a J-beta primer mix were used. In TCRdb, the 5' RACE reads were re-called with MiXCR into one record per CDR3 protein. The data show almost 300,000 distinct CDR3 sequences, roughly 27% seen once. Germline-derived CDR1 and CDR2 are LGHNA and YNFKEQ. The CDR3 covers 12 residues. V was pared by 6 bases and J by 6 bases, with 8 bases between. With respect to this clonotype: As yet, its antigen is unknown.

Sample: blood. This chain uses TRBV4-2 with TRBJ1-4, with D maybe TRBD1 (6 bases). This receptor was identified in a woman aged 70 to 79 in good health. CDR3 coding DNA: TGTGCCAGCAGGCGACAGGATGAAAAACTGTTTTTT. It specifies CASRRQDEKLFF.